This T cell receptor beta chain was recorded in a study of T cells in Graves' hyperthyroidism and ophthalmopathy. Template material for amplifying TCR beta CDR3 regions consisted of RNA transcripts. A set of HTBI primers served as the primers for a first-round RT-PCR of the TCR CDR3. MiXCR was run by TCRdb on the multiplex PCR reads, yielding one entry per CDR3 protein. The sample includes more than 550,000 distinct CDR3 sequences, around a sixth of them seen just once. This clonotype was recorded at least ten times. This CDR3 region has 15 residues. Losses at the gene ends were 5 bases for V and 0 bases for J; bases not matched to a gene: 7. CDR1 and CDR2 (germline): LNHDA, SQIVND (reference sequence).

The chain carries TRBV19 and TRBJ2-7, with 7 positions matching TRBD1. Sequencing was carried out using blood. The sequence was collected from a man aged 50 or older with Graves' hyperthyroidism. The CDR3 nucleotides are TGTGCCAGTAGTTTGACGACAGGGAGCTCCTACGAGCAGTACTTC. Its protein is CASSLTTGSSYEQYF.